Listed below are T cell receptor beta chains from one sample, sequenced in a study of blood T cell repertoires in COVID-19. Method: immunoSEQ multiplex PCR; TCRdb's copy keeps in-frame clones and lacks some. This sample has some 300,000 clones, with 90% found just once. Specimen: peripheral blood. These receptors originate from a woman aged 40 to 50 with COVID-19, enrolled during active disease. The CDR3 runs from the conserved cysteine through the conserved F or W. Each record gives: D gene, clone size, J gene, V gene, CDR3 protein, CDR3 DNA. D genes are given only for firm matches. Not all rows give a size; the values are once, few, many and, for expanded clones, a class.

d_gene: NA; abundance: NA; j_gene: TRBJ1-2; v_gene: TRBV25-1; CDR3aa: CASSDQKTIRSVEGYTF; CDR3nt: TGTGCCAGCAGTGACCAGAAGACTATCAGGAGCGTAGAAGGCTACACCTTC
d_gene: NA; abundance: NA; j_gene: TRBJ2-7; v_gene: TRBV24-1; CDR3aa: CATSDLDRYAYEQYF; CDR3nt: TGTGCCACCAGTGATTTGGACAGGTACGCCTACGAGCAGTACTTC
d_gene: NA; abundance: few; j_gene: TRBJ1-1; v_gene: TRBV9; CDR3aa: CASSRLTPGNTEAFF; CDR3nt: TGTGCCAGCAGCCGCTTAACTCCGGGGAACACTGAAGCTTTCTTT
d_gene: NA; abundance: many; j_gene: TRBJ1-1; v_gene: TRBV30; CDR3aa: CAWARGTEAFF; CDR3nt: TGTGCCTGGGCACGGGGGACTGAAGCTTTCTTT
d_gene: TRBD1; abundance: NA; j_gene: TRBJ1-2; v_gene: TRBV28; CDR3aa: CASSYGGTGDHYGYTF; CDR3nt: TGTGCCAGCAGTTATGGCGGGACAGGGGACCACTATGGCTACACCTTC
d_gene: TRBD1; abundance: NA; j_gene: TRBJ2-5; v_gene: TRBV5-4; CDR3aa: CASSFRTGETQYF; CDR3nt: TGTGCCAGCAGTTTTCGGACAGGCGAGACCCAGTACTTC
d_gene: NA; abundance: once; j_gene: TRBJ1-5; v_gene: TRBV20-1; CDR3aa: CSASPMTPNQPQHF; CDR3nt: TGCAGTGCTAGTCCTATGACACCAAATCAGCCCCAGCATTTT
d_gene: TRBD2; abundance: NA; j_gene: TRBJ2-3; v_gene: TRBV3-1/TRBV3-2; CDR3aa: CASSLRTSGGFTDTQYF; CDR3nt: TGTGCCAGCAGCCTACGGACTAGCGGGGGTTTTACAGATACGCAGTATTTT
d_gene: NA; abundance: NA; j_gene: TRBJ2-2; v_gene: TRBV5-1; CDR3aa: CASSLDSLTGELFF; CDR3nt: TGCGCCAGCAGCTTGGACAGCTTGACCGGGGAGCTGTTTTTT
d_gene: NA; abundance: NA; j_gene: TRBJ1-2; v_gene: TRBV6-5; CDR3aa: CASSAPGQPYGYTF; CDR3nt: TGTGCCAGCAGCGCCCCAGGACAGCCTTATGGCTACACCTTC
d_gene: NA; abundance: few; j_gene: TRBJ2-6; v_gene: TRBV3-1/TRBV3-2; CDR3aa: CASSFGHGDGANVLTF; CDR3nt: TGTGCCAGCAGCTTTGGACATGGGGATGGGGCCAACGTCCTGACTTTC
d_gene: TRBD1; abundance: NA; j_gene: TRBJ1-2; v_gene: TRBV12-3/TRBV12-4; CDR3aa: CASSRTGGGYTF; CDR3nt: TGTGCCAGCAGTCGGACAGGGGGAGGCTACACCTTC
d_gene: NA; abundance: NA; j_gene: TRBJ2-7; v_gene: TRBV28; CDR3aa: CASSSAYIGYEQYF; CDR3nt: TGTGCCAGCAGTTCCGCCTATATCGGCTACGAGCAGTACTTC
d_gene: NA; abundance: NA; j_gene: TRBJ2-2; v_gene: TRBV28; CDR3aa: CASSLGPATGELFF; CDR3nt: TGTGCCAGCAGTTTGGGGCCGGCTACCGGGGAGCTGTTTTTT
d_gene: NA; abundance: NA; j_gene: TRBJ2-2; v_gene: TRBV20-1; CDR3aa: CSASLPTGGLNTGELFF; CDR3nt: TGCAGTGCTAGTCTCCCCACAGGAGGGTTGAACACCGGGGAGCTGTTTTTT
d_gene: NA; abundance: NA; j_gene: TRBJ2-6; v_gene: TRBV7-9; CDR3aa: CASSSNFFSGANVLTF; CDR3nt: TGTGCCAGCAGCTCCAATTTTTTCTCTGGGGCCAACGTCCTGACTTTC
d_gene: NA; abundance: NA; j_gene: TRBJ1-5; v_gene: TRBV18; CDR3aa: CASSPGADSQHF; CDR3nt: TGTGCCAGCTCACCGGGGGCGGACTCCCAGCATTTT
d_gene: NA; abundance: NA; j_gene: TRBJ1-2; v_gene: TRBV9; CDR3aa: CASSPEGANYGYTF; CDR3nt: TGTGCCAGCAGCCCCGAGGGAGCTAACTATGGCTACACCTTC